The 15 T cell receptor beta chains reported below all come from one sample, sequenced in a study of cytomegalovirus exposure and HLA in healthy donors. The PCR was carried out with 60 Vbeta primers and 13 Jbeta primers. The repertoire was sequenced with immunoSEQ multiplex PCR; TCRdb's copy has only in-frame clones and lacks some. In the table there are about 120,000 clones, 79% of which are singletons. Sequenced input: PBMCs. Every receptor here comes from a man aged 18 to 35 in good health and CMV-seronegative.

The J gene is TRBJ2-1, the V gene TRBV5-4, with D unresolved. Germline values: CDR1 SGHNT, CDR2 YYREEE (reference sequence). Between the trimmed V and J ends, which lost 3 bases and 5 bases, there was a span of 9 bases. The CDR3 covers 13 residues. Here the CDR3 reads CASSSSLDNEQFF. CDR3 in DNA: TGTGCCAGCAGCTCCTCCCTTGACAATGAGCAGTTCTTC.

A word on this clone: At one end the junction does not follow the germline gene, possibly because of a read error. CDR3 nucleotide sequence: TGTGCCAGCAGCGACGGGCCCGACAGATTCGGTCAGCATGGCTCAAATCAGCCCCGGCATTTT. Amino acid sequence: CASSDGPDRFGQHGSNQPRHF. The chain links TRBV6-4 to TRBJ1-5; D is possibly TRBD1 (5 bases). This CDR3 is 21 amino acids long. Germline V lookup: CDR1 MRHNA, CDR2 SNTAGT.

This chain joins TRBV19 and TRBJ2-7; D call uncertain. CDR1 LNHDA and CDR2 SQIVND come from the germline V gene (reference sequence). The CDR3 extends over 12 amino acids. V lost 6 bases, J lost 6 bases, and 12 bases lay in between. CDR3 DNA sequence: TGTGCCAGTAGGGTCACGGGTGGCGAGCAGTACGTC. Amino acid sequence: CASRVTGGEQYV.

This clone was counted a few times. The genes are TRBV6-5 and TRBJ1-1; D possibly corresponds to TRBD1 (6 bases). CDR1 is MNHEY, CDR2 SVGAGI, per germline. Trimming removed 5 bases from V and 7 bases from J, with 14 bases in between. The CDR3 consists of 13 residues. The CDR3 sequence: CASSPLQGGEAFF. CDR3 in DNA: TGTGCCAGCAGTCCGCTACAGGGCGGTGAAGCTTTCTTT.

This chain joins TRBV5-6 and TRBJ1-1; D is uncertain. Between the trimmed V and J ends, which lost 1 base and 2 bases, there was a span of 6 bases. CDR3 size: 13 residues. The germline V gene has CDR1 SGHDT and CDR2 YYEEEE. CDR3 in amino acids: CASSLSRNTEAFF. CDR3 coding DNA: TGTGCCAGCAGCTTGAGCCGAAACACTGAAGCTTTCTTT.

The chain is built from TRBV19 and TRBJ2-3; TRBD2 aligns across 9 bases. The V gene end was trimmed by 4 bases and the J gene end by 4 bases; junction bases not matched to a gene: 6. This CDR3 region has 15 residues. Looked up from germline, CDR1 is LNHDA and CDR2 is SQIVND (reference sequence). CDR3 nucleotide sequence: TGTGCCAGTAGTAATAGCGGGAGTACCGCAGATACGCAGTATTTT. Its protein is CASSNSGSTADTQYF. The whole variable domain, filled in from reference TRBV19 and TRBJ2-3, reads DGGITQSPKYLFRKEGQNVTLSCEQNLNHDAMYWYRQDPGQGLRLIYYSQIVNDFQKGDIAEGYSVSREKKESFPLTVTSAQKNPTAFYLCASSNSGSTADTQYFGPGTRLTVL.

This clone was picked up one time. CDR3 sequence: CATSGGRVYNEQFF. As DNA, the CDR3 is TGTGCCACCTCGGGAGGGAGGGTCTACAATGAGCAGTTCTTC. V gene TRBV15 combines with J gene TRBJ2-1, with TRBD2 matching 8 bases. The CDR3 spans 14 residues. The germline gives CDR1 LNHNV, CDR2 YYDKDF (reference sequence). After removal of 8 bases from V and 3 bases from J, the junction contained 6 bases not matched to a gene.

The V gene is TRBV5-6, the J gene TRBJ1-1, with D unresolved. CDR1 and CDR2 (germline): SGHDT, YYEEEE. Between the trimmed V and J ends, which lost 2 bases and 8 bases, there was a span of 13 bases. The CDR3 covers 13 residues. CDR3 coding DNA: TGTGCCAGCAGCTTCAGAACAATATTGGAAGCTTTCTTT. Protein product: CASSFRTILEAFF. The full variable domain, completed using reference TRBV5-6 and TRBJ1-1, is DAGVTQSPTHLIKTRGQQVTLRCSPKSGHDTVSWYQQALGQGPQFIFQYYEEEERQRGNFPDRFSGHQFPNYSSELNVNALLLGDSALYLCASSFRTILEAFFGQGTRLTVV.

This clone was seen a single time. The chain links TRBV5-5 to TRBJ2-2; no definite D call. Germline values: CDR1 SGHKS, CDR2 YYEKEE (reference sequence). The CDR3 has 16 amino acids. V was shortened by 4 bases and J by 2 bases, with 15 bases between the two germline ends. The chain's CDR3 is CASSPTIADNTGELFF. The CDR3 coding sequence is TGTGCCAGCAGCCCCACTATAGCCGACAACACCGGGGAGCTGTTTTTT.

CDR3 sequence (DNA): TGTGCCAGCAGTATACTAGCGGGGACGAACAATGAGCAGTTCTTC. It codes for CASSILAGTNNEQFF. The rearrangement uses TRBV7-3 and TRBJ2-1, with TRBD2 matching over 10 bases. This CDR3 is 15 amino acids long. Unmatched junction bases numbered 7, after V lost 6 bases and J lost 5 bases. Germline loops: CDR1 SGHTA, CDR2 FQGTGA.

This sequence joins TRBV19 and TRBJ2-3, with 9 nucleotides matching TRBD2. J lost 2 bases, V lost 4 bases, and 7 bases had no gene match. CDR3 size: 16 residues. Germline CDR1 is LNHDA and CDR2 is SQIVND (reference sequence). Written as DNA, the CDR3 is TGTGCCAGTAGTAGGGGGCCTAGCGGGAACACAGATACGCAGTATTTT. Its protein product is CASSRGPSGNTDTQYF.

The chain has TRBV27 and TRBJ1-1, with a tentative D call TRBD1 (5 bases). Germline V gives CDR1 MNHEY, CDR2 SMNVEV (reference sequence). This CDR3 is 16 amino acids long. With 3 bases removed from V and 1 base from J, the gap between germline ends came to 15 bases. CDR3 sequence reads: CASSFEVGATNTEAFF. DNA for the CDR3: TGTGCCAGCAGTTTTGAGGTAGGGGCAACGAACACTGAAGCTTTCTTT.

This clone was counted only a few times. This chain uses TRBV30 with TRBJ2-7; unclear D gene. Trimming left V 4 bases short and J 3 bases short, with 13 bases between. The CDR3 extends over 13 amino acids. The germline V gene encodes CDR1 GTSNPN and CDR2 SVGIG (reference sequence). CDR3 coding DNA: TGTGCCTGGACCAAAAATCGGGTCTACGAGCAGTACTTC. Translating it yields CAWTKNRVYEQYF.

This clone was found a few times. The V gene is TRBV6-5, the J gene TRBJ2-7, with D perhaps matching TRBD1 (6 bases). The length of the CDR3 is 13 residues. CDR1 is MNHEY, CDR2 SVGAGI, per germline. V was pared by 0 bases and J by 6 bases, with 9 bases between. The CDR3 region is CASSYSTGTEQYF. CDR3 DNA: TGTGCCAGCAGTTACTCTACAGGGACCGAGCAGTACTTC.

The V and J genes are TRBV7-9 and TRBJ2-1, with 8 bases matching TRBD1. The germline CDR1 and CDR2 sequences are SEHNR and FQNEAQ (reference sequence). The J segment lost 3 bases and the V segment lost 7 bases, leaving 14 bases of the junction unmatched. The CDR3 runs to 17 residues. CDR3: CASTKISTGAFYNEQFF. The CDR3 nucleotides are TGTGCCAGCACCAAAATCTCGACAGGGGCCTTCTACAATGAGCAGTTCTTC.